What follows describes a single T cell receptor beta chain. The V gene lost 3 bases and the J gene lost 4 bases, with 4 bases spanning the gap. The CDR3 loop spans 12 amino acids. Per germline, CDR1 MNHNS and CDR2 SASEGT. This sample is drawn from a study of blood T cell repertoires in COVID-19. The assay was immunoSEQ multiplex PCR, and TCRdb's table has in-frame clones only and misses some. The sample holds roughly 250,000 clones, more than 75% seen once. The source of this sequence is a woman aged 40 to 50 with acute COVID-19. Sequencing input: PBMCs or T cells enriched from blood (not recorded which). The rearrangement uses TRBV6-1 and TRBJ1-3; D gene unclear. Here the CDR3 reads CASSETGNTIYF. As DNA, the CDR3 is TGTGCCAGCAGTGAGACAGGAAACACCATATATTTT.